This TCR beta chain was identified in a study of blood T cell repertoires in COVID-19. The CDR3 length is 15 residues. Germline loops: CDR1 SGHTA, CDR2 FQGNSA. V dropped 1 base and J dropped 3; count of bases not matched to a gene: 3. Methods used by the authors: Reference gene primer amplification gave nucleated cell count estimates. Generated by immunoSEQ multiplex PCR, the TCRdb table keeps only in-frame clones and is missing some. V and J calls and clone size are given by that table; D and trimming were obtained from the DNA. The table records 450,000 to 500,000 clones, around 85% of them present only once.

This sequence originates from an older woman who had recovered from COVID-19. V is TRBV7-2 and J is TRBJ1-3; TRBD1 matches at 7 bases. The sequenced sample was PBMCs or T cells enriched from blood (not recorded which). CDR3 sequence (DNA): TGTGCCAGCAGCTTAGGACAGGGAGGTGGAAACACCATATATTTT. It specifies CASSLGQGGGNTIYF.